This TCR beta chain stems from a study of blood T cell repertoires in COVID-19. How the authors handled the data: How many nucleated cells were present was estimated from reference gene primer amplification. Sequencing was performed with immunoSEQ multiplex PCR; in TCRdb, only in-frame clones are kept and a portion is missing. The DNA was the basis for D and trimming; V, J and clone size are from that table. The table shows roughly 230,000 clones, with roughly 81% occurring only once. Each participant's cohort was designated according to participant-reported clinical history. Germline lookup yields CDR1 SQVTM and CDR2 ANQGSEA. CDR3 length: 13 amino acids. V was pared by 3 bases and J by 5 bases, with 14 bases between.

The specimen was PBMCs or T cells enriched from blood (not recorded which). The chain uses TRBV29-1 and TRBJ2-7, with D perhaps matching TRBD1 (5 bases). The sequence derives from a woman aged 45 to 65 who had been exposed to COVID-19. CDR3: CSVEGQGTNEQYF. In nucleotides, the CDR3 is TGCAGCGTTGAGGGCCAGGGAACGAACGAGCAGTACTTC.